Following are 30 T cell receptor beta chains from one sample sequenced in a study of shared clonotypes between healthy human individuals. Assay: immunoSEQ multiplex PCR; the TCRdb copy retains only in-frame clones and omits some. The sample consists of approximately 500,000 clones, roughly 79% of them appearing once. Input material: PBMCs. The receptors originated from a middle-aged woman in good health. Some clones in this sample may be carry-over from other donors' samples.

This clone was counted between two and nine times. The V call is TRBV19, the J call TRBJ2-3; TRBD1 aligns across 9 bases. The germline V gene has CDR1 LNHDA and CDR2 SQIVND (reference sequence). The J segment lost 6 bases and the V segment lost 3 bases, leaving 4 bases of the junction unmatched. This CDR3 is 14 amino acids long. The CDR3 DNA follows: TGTGCCAGTAGTATGGGGACAGGGATTGATACGCAGTATTTT. It codes for CASSMGTGIDTQYF.

The rearrangement uses TRBV2 and TRBJ2-7; no clear D gene. The CDR3 runs to 13 residues. Trimming took off 7 bases at V and 2 bases at J, with 12 bases between the two ends. Germline V CDR1 and CDR2: SNHLY, FYNNEI. The CDR3 DNA reads as TGTGCCAGCACCGACCTTATTCCCTACGAGCAGTACTTC. Amino acids: CASTDLIPYEQYF.

The J gene is TRBJ2-2, the V gene TRBV4-2; unclear D gene. This CDR3 region has 15 residues. CDR1 LGHNA and CDR2 YNFKEQ come from the germline V gene. Trimming removed 1 base at V and 1 base at J, with 7 bases between. The CDR3 region has the DNA TGTGCCAGCAGCCAAGGAGAGTTGAACACCGGGGAGCTGTTTTTT. Protein sequence: CASSQGELNTGELFF.

The rearrangement uses TRBV27 and TRBJ1-3; D is perhaps TRBD1 (6 bases). The CDR3 sequence is 17 residues long. Trimming took 3 bases from V and 4 from J, leaving 19 bases between them. The V gene's germline CDR1 is MNHEY and CDR2 SMNVEV (reference sequence). DNA of the CDR3: TGTGCCAGCAGTTTGAGGGGGGCCGGGACACTCGGAAACACCATATATTTT. Translated, it gives CASSLRGAGTLGNTIYF.

The V call is TRBV5-1, the J call TRBJ2-3; the D is unclear. This CDR3 is built from 14 residues. Per the germline V gene, CDR1 is SGHRS and CDR2 is YFSETQ. V was trimmed by 1 base and J by 6 bases, leaving 12 bases between them. The CDR3 spells CASSLSDGGDTQYF. In DNA form, the CDR3 reads TGCGCCAGCAGCTTGTCAGATGGTGGGGATACGCAGTATTTT.

This clone was counted a single time. This chain uses TRBV15 with TRBJ2-4; D is possibly TRBD2 (6 bases). The CDR3 contains 16 residues. CDR1 and CDR2 (germline): LNHNV, YYDKDF (reference sequence). Trimming removed 0 bases from V and 0 bases from J, with 9 bases in between. The CDR3 DNA follows: TGTGCCACCAGCAGAGATGGGGAGGTAGCCAAAAACATTCAGTACTTC. Translation: CATSRDGEVAKNIQYF.

The chain recombines TRBV19 with TRBJ1-1, with TRBD1 matching over 7 bases. The CDR3 length is 15 residues. Per the germline V gene, CDR1 is LNHDA and CDR2 is SQIVND (reference sequence). Unmatched junction bases numbered 6, after V lost 4 bases and J lost 1 base. For the CDR3, the DNA is TGTGCCAGTAGTAACGGACAGGCCTGGAACACTGAAGCTTTCTTT. Translation: CASSNGQAWNTEAFF.

This chain links TRBV30 with TRBJ2-7; D might be TRBD1 (6 bases). The length of the CDR3 is 11 residues. Germline CDR1 and CDR2: GTSNPN and SVGIG (reference sequence). Trimming pared 3 bases from V and 6 bases from J, leaving 9 bases between. The CDR3 coding sequence is TGTGCCTGGAGCGAAGGGGGCGAGCAGTACTTC. Translated, it gives CAWSEGGEQYF.

V is TRBV20-1 and J is TRBJ2-3, with D hard to call. Per the germline V gene, CDR1 is DFQATT and CDR2 is SNEGSKA (reference sequence). Deletions cut 3 bases from V and 5 bases from J, with 6 bases between. The CDR3 consists of 11 residues. The CDR3, as DNA: TGCAGTGCTAGCCCAGAAGATACGCAGTATTTT. It is translated as CSASPEDTQYF.

The chain employs TRBV28 and TRBJ1-3; no firm D call. Trimming removed 2 bases at V and 1 base at J, with 15 bases between. Germline loops: CDR1 MDHEN, CDR2 SYDVKM. The CDR3 is 17 amino acids. CDR3 sequence (DNA): TGTGCCAGCAGTTTAGGTGGTAGCGGAGGATCTGGAAACACCATATATTTT. Its protein product is CASSLGGSGGSGNTIYF.

This rearrangement joins TRBV27 to TRBJ2-5; 9 nucleotides agree with TRBD2. The CDR3 consists of 14 residues. The V and J ends lost 5 bases and 5 bases, in that order; junction bases with no gene match: 6. Per the germline V gene, CDR1 is MNHEY and CDR2 is SMNVEV (reference sequence). The CDR3 nucleotides read TGTGCCAGCAGTCACCTAGCGGGACGGGAGACCCAGTACTTC. Its protein product is CASSHLAGRETQYF.

The rearrangement links TRBV7-2 to TRBJ1-2; D remains unclear. Trimming removed 1 base at V and 1 base at J, with 4 bases between. Per germline, CDR1 SGHTA and CDR2 FQGNSA. The CDR3 consists of 13 residues. As DNA, the CDR3 is TGTGCCAGCAGCTTAGTTGGTAACTATGGCTACACCTTC. This codes for CASSLVGNYGYTF. Variable domain in full (rest from reference TRBV7-2 and TRBJ1-2): GAGVSQSPSNKVTEKGKDVELRCDPISGHTALYWYRQSLGQGLEFLIYFQGNSAPDKSGLPSDRFSAERTGGSVSTLTIQRTQQEDSAVYLCASSLVGNYGYTFGSGTRLTVV.

This chain links TRBV11-2 with TRBJ2-7; 7 nucleotides match TRBD2. Per germline, CDR1 SGHAT and CDR2 FQNNGV. The CDR3 is made up of 13 amino acids. V shed 2 bases and J 7 bases; nucleotides not matched to a gene: 5. CDR3 sequence: CASSLREGREQYF. The CDR3 DNA sequence: TGTGCCAGCAGCTTAAGGGAGGGTAGAGAGCAGTACTTC.

This clone was found a few times. This chain connects TRBV4-2 to TRBJ1-3; 8 nucleotides align to TRBD1. The CDR3 has 17 amino acids. Per the germline V gene, CDR1 is LGHNA and CDR2 is YNFKEQ. J was trimmed by 0 bases and V by 6 bases; bases with no gene match: 10. In DNA, the CDR3 is TGTGCCAGCAGTCGGGGACAGGCCTTGAGCTCTGGAAACACCATATATTTT. This translates into CASSRGQALSSGNTIYF.

The chain carries TRBV2 and TRBJ2-7; D may be TRBD1 (5 bases). Germline values: CDR1 SNHLY, CDR2 FYNNEI. This CDR3 has 13 residues. V lost 4 bases, J lost 3 bases, and 10 bases lay in between. The CDR3 sequence: CASSVAGNYEQYF. In DNA form, the CDR3 reads TGTGCCAGCAGTGTCGCAGGGAACTACGAGCAGTACTTC.

V usage is TRBV18 and J usage is TRBJ1-5; no clear D gene. Germline assignment: CDR1 KGHSH and CDR2 LQKENI. Trimming cost V 3 bases and J 5 bases, with 8 bases left between them. The CDR3 runs to 13 residues. CDR3 coding DNA: TGTGCCAGCTCACCGAGGGTTGATCAGCCCCAGCATTTT. Its protein is CASSPRVDQPQHF.

This clone has a handful of counts. V gene TRBV6-4 combines with J gene TRBJ1-3; TRBD1 matches at 7 bases. The CDR3 covers 18 residues. Germline V gives CDR1 MRHNA, CDR2 SNTAGT. Losses at the gene ends were 4 bases for V and 0 bases for J; bases not matched to a gene: 12. The CDR3 spells CASSVSGQQKPSGNTIYF. The CDR3 DNA reads as TGTGCCAGCAGTGTATCGGGACAGCAGAAACCCTCTGGAAACACCATATATTTT.

With regard to this clone: The germline gene is not matched at one end of the junction; a read error may be the cause. The chain employs TRBV18 and TRBJ2-3, with TRBD2 matching over 7 bases. The CDR3 consists of 15 residues. In germline, CDR1 is KGHSH, CDR2 LQKENI. The CDR3 loop reads CASSSGLTRTDTQYF. CDR3 sequence (DNA): TGTGCCAGCTCATCGGGACTAACACGCACGGATACGCAGTATTTT.

This clone was counted between two and nine times. The chain combines TRBV30 with TRBJ1-3, with 7 bases identical to TRBD1. V shed 7 bases and J 3 bases; nucleotides not matched to a gene: 6. The germline V gene encodes CDR1 GTSNPN and CDR2 SVGIG (reference sequence). The CDR3 has 13 residues. CDR3 protein: CALDRALGNTIYF. CDR3 sequence (DNA): TGTGCCTTAGACAGGGCACTTGGAAACACCATATATTTT.

The CDR3 here is CASSQDTSGGYNEQFF. As DNA, the CDR3 is TGTGCCAGCAGCCAAGATACTAGCGGGGGCTACAATGAGCAGTTCTTC. This sequence joins TRBV4-2 and TRBJ2-1; 11 bases fit TRBD2. The junction had 1 base not matched to a gene; V was cut back by 0 bases and J by 3 bases. Germline loops: CDR1 LGHNA, CDR2 YNFKEQ. CDR3 size: 16 residues.

The chain has TRBV19 and TRBJ1-1, with 9 bases matching TRBD1. V was pared by 2 bases and J by 3 bases, with 10 bases of the junction left unmatched. Germline lookup yields CDR1 LNHDA and CDR2 SQIVND (reference sequence). This CDR3 has 17 residues. The CDR3 region is CASSIRDRAGVDTEAFF. The CDR3 nucleotides read TGTGCCAGTAGTATACGGGACAGGGCGGGAGTGGACACTGAAGCTTTCTTT.

V is TRBV5-8 and J is TRBJ2-1; 14 nucleotides align to TRBD2. The CDR3 extends over 13 amino acids. V trimming: 4 bases; J trimming: 14 bases; junction bases outside the gene matches: 5. The germline gives CDR1 SGHTS, CDR2 YDEGEE. CDR3 in amino acids: CASSPGLAGVEFF. The CDR3, as DNA: TGTGCCAGCAGCCCGGGACTAGCGGGAGTTGAGTTCTTC.

This chain uses TRBV11-3 with TRBJ2-1; possibly TRBD2 for D (6 bases). CDR1 SGHNT and CDR2 YENEEA come from the germline V gene. V gave up 5 bases and J gave up 5 bases, with 19 bases separating them. This CDR3 is built from 16 residues. Here the CDR3 DNA reads TGTGCCAGCAGCGCGGGAACGGGGGAGCCCCACAATGAGCAGTTCTTC. It is translated as CASSAGTGEPHNEQFF. Full variable domain (missing parts from reference TRBV11-3 and TRBJ2-1): EAGVVQSPRYKIIEKKQPVAFWCNPISGHNTLYWYLQNLGQGPELLIRYENEEAVDDSQLPKDRFSAERLKGVDSTLKIQPAELGDSAVYLCASSAGTGEPHNEQFFGPGTRLTVL.

V gene TRBV9 combines with J gene TRBJ2-1; no reliable D call. The CDR3 extends over 14 amino acids. V was pared by 4 bases and J by 0 bases, with 8 bases between. The germline gives CDR1 SGDLS, CDR2 YYNGEE. CDR3: CASSTEVSYNEQFF. The DNA for the CDR3 is TGTGCCAGCAGCACCGAGGTCTCCTACAATGAGCAGTTCTTC.

This chain joins TRBV28 and TRBJ1-1; 7 positions agree with TRBD1. The CDR3 extends over 13 amino acids. Germline lookup yields CDR1 MDHEN and CDR2 SYDVKM. With V trimmed by 6 bases and J by 4 bases, 5 bases remained unmatched. Here the CDR3 reads CASRGGQFTEAFF. For the CDR3, the DNA is TGTGCCAGCAGGGGGGGACAGTTCACTGAAGCTTTCTTT. The whole variable domain, filled in from reference TRBV28 and TRBJ1-1, reads DVKVTQSSRYLVKRTGEKVFLECVQDMDHENMFWYRQDPGLGLRLIYFSYDVKMKEKGDIPEGYSVSREKKERFSLILESASTNQTSMYLCASRGGQFTEAFFGQGTRLTVV.

This clone was seen repeatedly, ten times or more. The sample contains more than one DNA sequence encoding this CDR3. This chain joins TRBV28 and TRBJ1-1, with a possible D match to TRBD1 (5 bases). CDR3 length: 14 residues. Trimming took 6 bases from V and 1 from J, leaving 12 bases between them. CDR1 and CDR2 from the germline V gene are MDHEN and SYDVKM. The CDR3 protein is CASRRWGENTEAFF. The DNA of the CDR3 is TGTGCCAGCAGAAGGTGGGGGGAGAACACTGAAGCTTTCTTT.

In its sample, this clone was seen once. Given a much more abundant clone one base away, this may be a read error. This chain uses TRBV9 with TRBJ2-2, with 7 bases aligning to TRBD2. CDR3 length: 14 amino acids. Germline CDR1 is SGDLS and CDR2 is YYNGEE. The CDR3 DNA sequence: TGTGCCTGCAGCGTAGTGCCTAGCGGAGGGGAGCTGTTTTTT. It translates to CACSVVPSGGELFF.

The chain recombines TRBV30 with TRBJ1-3, with unresolved D. The germline V gene encodes CDR1 GTSNPN and CDR2 SVGIG (reference sequence). The CDR3 has 14 amino acids. Trimming cost V 3 bases and J 2 bases, with 11 bases left between them. DNA of the CDR3: TGTGCCTGGAGCCAGCTCCCGGCTGGAAACACCATATATTTT. Residues: CAWSQLPAGNTIYF.

This clone was seen only once. V is TRBV18 and J is TRBJ2-7; TRBD1 aligns across 8 bases. The CDR3 covers 13 residues. The germline V gene encodes CDR1 KGHSH and CDR2 LQKENI. V lost 2 bases, J lost 3 bases, and 0 bases stayed unmatched. In DNA form, the CDR3 reads TGTGCCAGCTCACCAGGGACAGGCTACGAGCAGTACTTC. Its protein product is CASSPGTGYEQYF. Complete variable domain (other parts from reference TRBV18 and TRBJ2-7): NAGVMQNPRHLVRRRGQEARLRCSPMKGHSHVYWYRQLPEEGLKFMVYLQKENIIDESGMPKERFSAEFPKEGPSILRIQQVVRGDSAAYFCASSPGTGYEQYFGPGTRLTVT.

Note on this clone: A much bigger clone sits one base away, suggesting this may be a read error. The same CDR3 is also encoded by other DNA sequences in this sample. The chain links TRBV7-8 to TRBJ2-1; 11 bases line up with TRBD2. The CDR3 is 15 residues long. The V segment lost 1 base and the J segment 4 bases; nucleotides outside the gene matches: 0. Germline V gene lookup returns CDR1 SGHVS and CDR2 FQNEAQ. The CDR3 DNA is TGTGCCAGCAGCTTAGGACTAGCGGGGTACAATGAGCAGTTCTTC. Protein product: CASSLGLAGYNEQFF. The entire variable domain, with the rest obtained from reference TRBV7-8 and TRBJ2-1, is as follows: GAGVSQSPRYKVAKRGQDVALRCDPISGHVSLFWYQQALGQGPEFLTYFQNEAQLDKSGLPSDRFFAERPEGSVSTLKIQRTQQEDSAVYLCASSLGLAGYNEQFFGPGTRLTVL.